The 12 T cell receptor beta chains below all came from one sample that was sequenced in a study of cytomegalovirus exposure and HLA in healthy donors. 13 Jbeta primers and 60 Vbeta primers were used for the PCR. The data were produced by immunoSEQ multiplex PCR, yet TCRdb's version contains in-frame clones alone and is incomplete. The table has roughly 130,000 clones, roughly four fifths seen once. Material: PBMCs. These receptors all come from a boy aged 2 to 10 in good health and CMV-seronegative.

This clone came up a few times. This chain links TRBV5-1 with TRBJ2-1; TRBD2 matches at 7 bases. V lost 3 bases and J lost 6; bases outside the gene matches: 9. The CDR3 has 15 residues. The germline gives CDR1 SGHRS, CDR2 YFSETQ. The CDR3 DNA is TGCGCCAGCAGCTCCCTAGCGGAAAGTGGCAATGAGCAGTTCTTC. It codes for CASSSLAESGNEQFF.

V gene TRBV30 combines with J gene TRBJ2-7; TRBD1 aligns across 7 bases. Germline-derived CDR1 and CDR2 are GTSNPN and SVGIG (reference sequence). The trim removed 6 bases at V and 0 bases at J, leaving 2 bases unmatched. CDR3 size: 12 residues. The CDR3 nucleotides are TGTGCCTGCGGGACAGTCTCCTACGAGCAGTACTTC. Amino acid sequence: CACGTVSYEQYF. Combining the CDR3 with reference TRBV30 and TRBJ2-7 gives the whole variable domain SQTIHQWPATLVQPVGSPLSLECTVEGTSNPNLYWYRQAAGRGLQLLFYSVGIGQISSEVPQNLSASRPQDRQFILSSKKLLLSDSGFYLCACGTVSYEQYFGPGTRLTVT.

The DNA of the CDR3 is TGTGCCAGCAGCGTGTATAGCGGGACGAGCTCCTACAATGAGCAGTTCTTC. The encoded protein is CASSVYSGTSSYNEQFF. The chain uses TRBV9 and TRBJ2-1, with TRBD2 matching 8 bases. Trimming cost V 2 bases and J 0 bases; bases outside gene matches: 7. Germline CDR1 is SGDLS and CDR2 is YYNGEE. This CDR3 region has 17 residues.

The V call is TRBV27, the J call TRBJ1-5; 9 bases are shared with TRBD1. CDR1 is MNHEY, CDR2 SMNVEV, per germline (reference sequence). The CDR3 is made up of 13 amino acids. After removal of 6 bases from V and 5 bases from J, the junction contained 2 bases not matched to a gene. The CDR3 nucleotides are TGTGCCAGCAGACAGGGGGCGCATCAGCCCCAGCATTTT. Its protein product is CASRQGAHQPQHF.

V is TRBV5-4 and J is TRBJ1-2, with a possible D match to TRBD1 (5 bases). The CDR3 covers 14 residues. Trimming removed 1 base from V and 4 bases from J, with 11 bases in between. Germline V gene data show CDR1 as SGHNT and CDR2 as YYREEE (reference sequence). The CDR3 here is CASSLLQGGYGYTF. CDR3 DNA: TGTGCCAGCAGCTTGCTTCAGGGAGGCTATGGCTACACCTTC.

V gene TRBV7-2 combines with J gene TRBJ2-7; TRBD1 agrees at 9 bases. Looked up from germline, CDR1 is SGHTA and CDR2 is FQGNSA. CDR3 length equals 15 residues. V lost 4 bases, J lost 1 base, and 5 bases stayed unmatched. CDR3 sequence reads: CASSSPGQGSYEQYF. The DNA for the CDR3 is TGTGCCAGCAGCTCACCGGGACAGGGTTCCTACGAGCAGTACTTC.

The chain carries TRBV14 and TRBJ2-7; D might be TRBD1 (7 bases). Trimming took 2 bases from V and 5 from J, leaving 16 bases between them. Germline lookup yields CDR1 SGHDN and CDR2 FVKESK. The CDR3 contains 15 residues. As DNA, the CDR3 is TGTGCCAGCAGCCAATACAAGGGGGCGGGAAACGAGCAGTACTTC. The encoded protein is CASSQYKGAGNEQYF.

This CDR3 reads CAIRVAGGEEQFF. For the CDR3, the DNA is TGTGCCATCAGGGTAGCGGGAGGTGAGGAGCAGTTCTTC. The V call is TRBV10-3, the J call TRBJ2-1, with TRBD2 matching 10 bases. J was trimmed by 10 bases and V by 6 bases; bases with no gene match: 6. Germline-derived CDR1 and CDR2 are ENHRY and SYGVKD. This CDR3 contains 13 residues.

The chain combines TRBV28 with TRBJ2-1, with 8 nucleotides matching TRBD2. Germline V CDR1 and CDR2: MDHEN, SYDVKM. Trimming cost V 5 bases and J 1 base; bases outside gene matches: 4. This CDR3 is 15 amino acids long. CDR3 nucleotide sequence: TGTGCCAGCAGTCCGGGGGGGGCGTCCTACAATGAGCAGTTCTTC. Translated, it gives CASSPGGASYNEQFF.

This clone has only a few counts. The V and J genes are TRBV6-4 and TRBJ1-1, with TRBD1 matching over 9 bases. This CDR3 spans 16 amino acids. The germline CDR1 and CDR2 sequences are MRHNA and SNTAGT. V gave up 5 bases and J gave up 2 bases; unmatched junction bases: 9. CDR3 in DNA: TGTGCCAGCAGTACAGACAGGGGGTCCGGTAACACTGAAGCTTTCTTT. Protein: CASSTDRGSGNTEAFF.

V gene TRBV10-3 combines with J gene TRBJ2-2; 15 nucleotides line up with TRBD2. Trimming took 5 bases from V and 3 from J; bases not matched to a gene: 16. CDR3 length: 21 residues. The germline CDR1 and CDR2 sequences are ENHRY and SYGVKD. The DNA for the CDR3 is TGTGCCATCAGTCAAGGCAGGGGCGGACTAGCGGGGGGGCTGGACACCGGGGAGCTGTTTTTT. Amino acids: CAISQGRGGLAGGLDTGELFF.

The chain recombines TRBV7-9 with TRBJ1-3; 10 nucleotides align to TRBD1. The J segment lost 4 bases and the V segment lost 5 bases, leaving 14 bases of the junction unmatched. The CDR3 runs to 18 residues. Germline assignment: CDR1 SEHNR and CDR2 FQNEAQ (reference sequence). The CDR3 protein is CASSGRTGGNLRGNTIYF. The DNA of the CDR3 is TGTGCCAGCAGCGGTCGGACAGGGGGAAACTTGCGCGGAAACACCATATATTTT.